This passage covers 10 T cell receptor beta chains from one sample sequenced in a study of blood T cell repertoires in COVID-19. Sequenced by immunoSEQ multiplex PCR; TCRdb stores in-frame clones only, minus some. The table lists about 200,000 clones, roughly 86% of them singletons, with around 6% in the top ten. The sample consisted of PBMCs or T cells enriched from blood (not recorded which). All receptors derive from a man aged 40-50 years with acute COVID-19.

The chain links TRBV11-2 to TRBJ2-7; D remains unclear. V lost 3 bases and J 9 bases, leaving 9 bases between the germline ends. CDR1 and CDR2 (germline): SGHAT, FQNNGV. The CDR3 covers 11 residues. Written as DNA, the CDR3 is TGTGCCAGCAGCTTTCGGCTAGGGCAGTACTTC. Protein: CASSFRLGQYF. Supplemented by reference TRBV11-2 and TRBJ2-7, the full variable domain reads EAGVAQSPRYKIIEKRQSVAFWCNPISGHATLYWYQQILGQGPKLLIQFQNNGVVDDSQLPKDRFSAERLKGVDSTLKIQPAKLEDSAVYLCASSFRLGQYFGPGTRLTVT.

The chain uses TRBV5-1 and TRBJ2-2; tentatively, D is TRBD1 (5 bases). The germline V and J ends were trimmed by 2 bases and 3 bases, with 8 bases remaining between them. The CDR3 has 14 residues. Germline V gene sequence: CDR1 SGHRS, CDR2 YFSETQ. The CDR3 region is CASSFLGDTGELFF. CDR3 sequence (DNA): TGCGCCAGCAGCTTCCTAGGGGACACCGGGGAGCTGTTTTTT.

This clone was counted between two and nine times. The CDR3 here is CASSLHQLGAFF. Here the CDR3 DNA reads TGTGCCAGCAGCTTACACCAACTTGGAGCTTTCTTT. V and J are TRBV11-2 and TRBJ1-1, with D unclear. CDR3 length: 12 residues. Trimming took off 2 bases at V and 10 bases at J, with 11 bases between the two ends. In germline, CDR1 is SGHAT, CDR2 FQNNGV.

The CDR3 bases are TGTGCCAGCAGCTGGAGAACAGGAGTTGAAGCTTTCTTT. It encodes CASSWRTGVEAFF. The chain combines TRBV7-9 with TRBJ1-1; possible D gene TRBD1, 5 bases. Trimming removed 4 bases from V and 7 bases from J, with 13 bases in between. Looked up from germline, CDR1 is SEHNR and CDR2 is FQNEAQ (reference sequence). The CDR3 covers 13 residues.

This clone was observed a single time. For the CDR3, the DNA is TGTGCCAGCAGCCCCCAACCGGGACAGGGCTTTGATCAGCCCCAGCATTTT. Protein: CASSPQPGQGFDQPQHF. The chain combines TRBV11-3 with TRBJ1-5; 9 bases line up with TRBD1. Germline V gene data show CDR1 as SGHNT and CDR2 as YENEEA. V lost 5 bases and J lost 5; bases outside the gene matches: 13. CDR3 length: 17 amino acids.

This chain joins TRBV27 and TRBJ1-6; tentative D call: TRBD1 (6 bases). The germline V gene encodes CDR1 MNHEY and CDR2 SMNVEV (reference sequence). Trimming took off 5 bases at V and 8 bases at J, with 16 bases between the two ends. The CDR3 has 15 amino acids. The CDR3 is CASSLQTGPDSPLHF. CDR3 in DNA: TGTGCCAGCAGTCTCCAGACAGGACCCGATTCACCCCTCCACTTT.

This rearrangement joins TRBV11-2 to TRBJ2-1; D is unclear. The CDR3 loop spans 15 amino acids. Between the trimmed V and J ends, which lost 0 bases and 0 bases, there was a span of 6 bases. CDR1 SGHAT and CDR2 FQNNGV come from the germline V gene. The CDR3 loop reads CASSLDLSSYNEQFF. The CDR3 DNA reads TGTGCCAGCAGCTTAGATCTAAGCTCCTACAATGAGCAGTTCTTC.

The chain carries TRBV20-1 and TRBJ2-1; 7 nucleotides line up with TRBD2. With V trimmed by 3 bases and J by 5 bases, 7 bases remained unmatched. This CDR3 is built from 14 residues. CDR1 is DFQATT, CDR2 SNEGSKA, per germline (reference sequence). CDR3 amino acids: CSASEASGNNEQFF. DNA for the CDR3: TGCAGTGCTAGTGAGGCTAGCGGCAACAATGAGCAGTTCTTC.

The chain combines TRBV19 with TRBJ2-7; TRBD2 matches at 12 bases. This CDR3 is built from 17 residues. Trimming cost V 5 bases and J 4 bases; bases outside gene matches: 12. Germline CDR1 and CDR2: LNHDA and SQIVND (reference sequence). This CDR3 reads CASSLTLRTSGIYEQYF. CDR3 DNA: TGTGCCAGTAGTCTCACCCTACGGACTAGCGGGATATACGAGCAGTACTTC.

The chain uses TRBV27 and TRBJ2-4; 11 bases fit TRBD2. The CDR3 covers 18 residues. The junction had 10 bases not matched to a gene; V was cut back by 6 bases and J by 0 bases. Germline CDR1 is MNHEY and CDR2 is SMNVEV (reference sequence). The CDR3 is CASSAGTSGGLAKNIQYF. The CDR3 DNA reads TGTGCCAGCAGCGCCGGGACTAGCGGAGGCCTAGCCAAAAACATTCAGTACTTC.